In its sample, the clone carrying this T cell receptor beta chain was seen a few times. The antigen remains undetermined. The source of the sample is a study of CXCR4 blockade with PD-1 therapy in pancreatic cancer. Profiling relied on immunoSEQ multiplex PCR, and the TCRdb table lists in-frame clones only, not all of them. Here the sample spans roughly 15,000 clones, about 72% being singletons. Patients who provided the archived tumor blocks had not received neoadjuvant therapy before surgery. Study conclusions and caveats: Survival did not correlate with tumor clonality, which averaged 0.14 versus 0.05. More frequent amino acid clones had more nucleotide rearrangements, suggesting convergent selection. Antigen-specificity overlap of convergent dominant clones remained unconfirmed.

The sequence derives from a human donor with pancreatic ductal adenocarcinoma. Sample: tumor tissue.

CDR3 DNA sequence: TGTGCCAGCAGCCCCTGGGCCAGACGGACTAGCGGGAGCAATGAGCAGTTCTTC. It specifies CASSPWARRTSGSNEQFF. The chain joins TRBV14 to TRBJ2-1, with 13 bases matching TRBD2. V was clipped by 4 bases and J by 6 bases; unmatched bases: 12. In germline, CDR1 is SGHDN, CDR2 FVKESK. The CDR3 sequence is 18 residues long. The full variable domain, in which reference TRBV14 and TRBJ2-1 provide the parts outside the CDR3, is EAGVTQFPSHSVIEKGQTVTLRCDPISGHDNLYWYRRVMGKEIKFLLHFVKESKQDESGMPNNRFLAERTGGTYSTLKVQPAELEDSGVYFCASSPWARRTSGSNEQFFGPGTRLTVL.